Shown below are 32 T cell receptor beta chains from a single sample sequenced in a study of technical replicates of blood from several donors. Profiling relied on immunoSEQ multiplex PCR, and the TCRdb table lists in-frame clones only, not all of them. The sample consists of 64,000 or so clones, more than 75% of them appearing once. Sequenced: PBMCs. The receptors derive from a human donor in good health. Some clones in this sample may be carry-over from other donors' samples.

In its sample, this clone was seen a few times. V is TRBV7-2 and J is TRBJ1-5; D possibly corresponds to TRBD1 (5 bases). CDR3 size: 16 residues. V gave up 2 bases and J gave up 1 base, with 12 bases separating them. Germline-derived CDR1 and CDR2 are SGHTA and FQGNSA. The chain's CDR3 is CASSLFPSGSNQPQHF. The DNA for the CDR3 is TGTGCCAGCAGCTTATTCCCTTCAGGGAGCAATCAGCCCCAGCATTTT.

CDR3 nucleotide sequence: TGTGCCAGCAGCTTAGGCCGCGGGGGGGCAAGAGATACGCAGTATTTT. Its protein product is CASSLGRGGARDTQYF. V usage is TRBV11-2 and J usage is TRBJ2-3; 9 bases align to TRBD2. Germline CDR1 SGHAT, CDR2 FQNNGV. The CDR3 extends over 16 amino acids. Trimming cost V 1 base and J 5 bases; bases outside gene matches: 7.

This chain links TRBV12-5 with TRBJ2-2, with 7 bases identical to TRBD1. The CDR3 covers 16 residues. From germline, CDR1 is LGHNT and CDR2 FRNRAP. J gave up 4 bases and V 0 bases, and 5 bases lay outside the gene matches. This CDR3 reads CASGLVQGRGTGELFF. The CDR3 DNA reads TGTGCTAGTGGTTTGGTACAGGGGCGTGGCACCGGGGAGCTGTTTTTT.

V is TRBV6-4 and J is TRBJ2-1; tentative D call: TRBD2 (7 bases). The germline V and J ends were trimmed by 3 bases and 2 bases, with 11 bases remaining between them. The CDR3 has 15 residues. Germline values: CDR1 MRHNA, CDR2 SNTAGT. CDR3 sequence reads: CASSEGGGTYNEQFF. The CDR3 region has the DNA TGTGCCAGCAGTGAAGGGGGGGGCACCTACAATGAGCAGTTCTTC.

This chain joins TRBV4-3 and TRBJ1-6; TRBD1 is a possible D gene (5 bases). In germline, CDR1 is LGHNA, CDR2 YSLEER. The CDR3 extends over 17 amino acids. V lost 1 base and J lost 7, with 17 bases in between. Here the CDR3 reads CASSQVRGRQRNSPLHF. The CDR3 region has the DNA TGCGCCAGCAGCCAAGTAAGGGGTCGACAGAGAAATTCACCCCTCCACTTT.

The chain employs TRBV7-9 and TRBJ2-5; D unclear. Looked up from germline, CDR1 is SEHNR and CDR2 is FQNEAQ (reference sequence). Trimming took 1 base from V and 7 from J, leaving 13 bases between them. The CDR3 extends over 14 amino acids. The CDR3 coding sequence is TGTGCCAGCAGCTTAGGGCAGAGTCCAGGGACCCAGTACTTC. It codes for CASSLGQSPGTQYF.

The rearrangement uses TRBV6-5 and TRBJ2-7; D may be TRBD2 (5 bases). Between the trimmed V and J ends, which lost 3 bases and 2 bases, there was a span of 11 bases. The CDR3 is 14 amino acids. CDR1 and CDR2 from the germline V gene are MNHEY and SVGAGI. CDR3 DNA sequence: TGTGCCAGCAGTTATGACCGGGGTCCCTACGAGCAGTACTTC. It codes for CASSYDRGPYEQYF.

The V call is TRBV15, the J call TRBJ2-5, with D possibly being TRBD1 (5 bases). Per germline, CDR1 LNHNV and CDR2 YYDKDF (reference sequence). This CDR3 has 13 amino acids. V lost 6 bases and J 4 bases, leaving 12 bases between the germline ends. CDR3: CATSGARRETQYF. CDR3 coding DNA: TGTGCCACCAGTGGGGCTAGGCGAGAGACCCAGTACTTC.

The genes are TRBV29-1 and TRBJ2-5, with D perhaps TRBD2 (6 bases). The CDR3 totals 14 residues. Per germline, CDR1 SQVTM and CDR2 ANQGSEA. V was clipped by 3 bases and J by 2 bases, with 13 bases between them. CDR3 loop: CSVDQGLLQETQYF. Written as DNA, the CDR3 is TGCAGCGTTGATCAGGGACTGCTGCAAGAGACCCAGTACTTC.

The rearrangement joins TRBV27 to TRBJ1-2, with a weak D call TRBD1 (5 bases). The CDR3 sequence is 13 residues long. Trimming took 3 bases from V and 6 from J, leaving 11 bases between them. Germline CDR1 and CDR2: MNHEY and SMNVEV (reference sequence). The CDR3 spells CASSFRGIDGYTF. The CDR3 coding sequence is TGTGCCAGCAGTTTCCGGGGGATCGATGGCTACACCTTC.

The chain links TRBV7-2 to TRBJ2-3; TRBD1 matches at 7 bases. The CDR3 length is 13 residues. Germline CDR1 SGHTA, CDR2 FQGNSA. V shed 7 bases, J shed 4 bases, and the junction held 5 bases outside the gene matches. CDR3 DNA: TGTGCCAGCACCCAGGGGGTTTCAGATACGCAGTATTTT. It encodes CASTQGVSDTQYF.

The chain joins TRBV7-2 to TRBJ2-3; 8 nucleotides match TRBD2. With 5 bases clipped from V and 3 bases from J, the junction kept 4 bases outside the gene matches. Per germline, CDR1 SGHTA and CDR2 FQGNSA. This CDR3 has 14 residues. In DNA, the CDR3 is TGTGCCAGCAGCCTCAGACTAGCGACAGATACGCAGTATTTT. The encoded protein is CASSLRLATDTQYF.

The J gene is TRBJ1-1, the V gene TRBV4-1; weak D call: TRBD1 (6 bases). The CDR3 runs to 14 residues. V lost 4 bases to trimming and J lost 1 base, with 10 bases between them. Looked up from germline, CDR1 is MGHRA and CDR2 is YSYEKL. CDR3 DNA: TGCGCCAGCAGCCCAACAGGGCCGAACACTGAAGCTTTCTTT. Its protein is CASSPTGPNTEAFF.

The sample holds one count of this clone. V and J are TRBV19 and TRBJ1-1; 9 nucleotides align to TRBD1. Germline lookup yields CDR1 LNHDA and CDR2 SQIVND (reference sequence). J gave up 1 base and V 5 bases, and 2 bases lay outside the gene matches. The CDR3 is 14 amino acids. The CDR3 DNA is TGTGCCAGTAGTGGGACAGGGCCGAACACTGAAGCTTTCTTT. Residues: CASSGTGPNTEAFF.

This sequence joins TRBV7-9 and TRBJ2-7, with TRBD1 as a possible D gene (6 bases). Trimming cost V 5 bases and J 3 bases, with 14 bases left between them. This CDR3 is 14 amino acids long. Germline CDR1 is SEHNR and CDR2 is FQNEAQ (reference sequence). Written as DNA, the CDR3 is TGTGCCAGCAGCCAGGACAGCACAAACTACGAGCAGTACTTC. It codes for CASSQDSTNYEQYF.

A single count supports this clone. The genes are TRBV7-3 and TRBJ2-2, with a tentative D call TRBD2 (6 bases). With 5 bases removed from V and 2 bases from J, the gap between germline ends came to 12 bases. Germline CDR1 is SGHTA and CDR2 is FQGTGA. CDR3 length: 15 amino acids. DNA for the CDR3: TGTGCCAGCAGCCATGGGACTCGTAACACCGGGGAGCTGTTTTTT. Translating gives CASSHGTRNTGELFF.

This rearrangement joins TRBV6-4 to TRBJ2-2; D perhaps matches TRBD2 (6 bases). Germline CDR1 MRHNA, CDR2 SNTAGT. The ends were cut back, 2 bases at V and 2 bases at J, with 6 bases in the middle. The CDR3 is 14 amino acids. CDR3 region: CASSDGTNTGELFF. The CDR3 DNA is TGTGCCAGCAGTGACGGGACTAACACCGGGGAGCTGTTTTTT.

V is TRBV30 and J is TRBJ1-5, with a possible D match to TRBD1 (6 bases). This CDR3 is built from 14 residues. Germline lookup yields CDR1 GTSNPN and CDR2 SVGIG (reference sequence). V was shortened by 3 bases and J by 0 bases, with 9 bases between the two germline ends. CDR3 protein: CAWRGQYSNQPQHF. CDR3 sequence (DNA): TGTGCCTGGAGAGGACAGTATAGCAATCAGCCCCAGCATTTT.

The CDR3 bases are TGTGCCAGCAGCTTGCAGGTCTGGGATGAGCAGTTCTTC. Protein product: CASSLQVWDEQFF. This chain uses TRBV11-2 with TRBJ2-1; D call uncertain. The germline gives CDR1 SGHAT, CDR2 FQNNGV. This CDR3 has 13 amino acids. V was cut by 3 bases and J by 8 bases, with 11 bases left in between.

J is TRBJ2-7 and V is TRBV5-1; 8 nucleotides agree with TRBD1. CDR1 is SGHRS and CDR2 is YFSETQ in the germline V gene. The junction had 10 bases not matched to a gene; V was cut back by 4 bases and J by 4 bases. This CDR3 spans 15 amino acids. CDR3 in DNA: TGCGCCAGCAGCCTTAACACAGGGGGTCGGTACGAGCAGTACTTC. Its translation: CASSLNTGGRYEQYF. Supplemented by reference TRBV5-1 and TRBJ2-7, the full variable domain reads KAGVTQTPRYLIKTRGQQVTLSCSPISGHRSVSWYQQTPGQGLQFLFEYFSETQRNKGNFPGRFSGRQFSNSRSEMNVSTLELGDSALYLCASSLNTGGRYEQYFGPGTRLTVT.

The rearrangement uses TRBV6-4 and TRBJ2-3; possible D gene TRBD1, 5 bases. The germline V gene has CDR1 MRHNA and CDR2 SNTAGT. V lost 4 bases and J 1 base, leaving 6 bases between the germline ends. This CDR3 comprises 13 residues. The CDR3 is CASSVRGTDTQYF. CDR3 nucleotides: TGTGCCAGCAGTGTCAGGGGCACAGATACGCAGTATTTT.

In its sample, this clone was seen a few times. This chain uses TRBV5-4 with TRBJ2-7; TRBD2 matches 7 bases. Looked up from germline, CDR1 is SGHNT and CDR2 is YYREEE (reference sequence). The CDR3 spans 14 residues. Trimming removed 0 bases from V and 2 bases from J; junction bases left unmatched: 2. CDR3 DNA sequence: TGTGCCAGCAGCTTGGGGGGGGGAACCTACGAGCAGTACTTC. It specifies CASSLGGGTYEQYF.

The chain is built from TRBV6-5 and TRBJ1-3, with a weak D call TRBD1 (5 bases). In germline, CDR1 is MNHEY, CDR2 SVGAGI. CDR3 length: 15 residues. Between the trimmed V and J ends, which lost 4 bases and 2 bases, there was a span of 12 bases. For the CDR3, the DNA is TGTGCCAGCAGTTCCAGGGAAGTGGCTGGAAACACCATATATTTT. Protein product: CASSSREVAGNTIYF.

This clone has just a few counts. The rearrangement uses TRBV13 and TRBJ1-1, with 9 bases aligning to TRBD1. Germline V gene lookup returns CDR1 PRHDT and CDR2 FYEKMQ (reference sequence). J lost 5 bases, V lost 5 bases, and 9 bases had no gene match. The CDR3 is 15 amino acids. The CDR3 nucleotides read TGTGCCAGCAGCATAGAGGGACAGGGTACGACTGAAGCTTTCTTT. It yields the protein CASSIEGQGTTEAFF.

This clone has a handful of counts. The chain is built from TRBV4-2 and TRBJ1-1, with D unresolved. Trimming pared 5 bases from V and 0 bases from J, leaving 7 bases between. Looked up from germline, CDR1 is LGHNA and CDR2 is YNFKEQ. There are 13 residues in the CDR3. The CDR3 coding sequence is TGTGCCAGCAGCGCTAGTTTGAACACTGAAGCTTTCTTT. It translates to CASSASLNTEAFF.

The table lists this clone with a count of one. The rearrangement uses TRBV11-1 and TRBJ2-5, with D tentatively TRBD2 (6 bases). Germline-derived CDR1 and CDR2 are SGHAT and FQDESV (reference sequence). Trimming took 7 bases from V and 2 from J, leaving 14 bases between them. The CDR3 totals 14 residues. In DNA, the CDR3 is TGTGCCAGCACCAACCCCGGGGGACAAGAGACCCAGTACTTC. Its translation is CASTNPGGQETQYF.

The CDR3: CASSQALAGEINEQFF. CDR3 coding DNA: TGCGCCAGCAGCCAAGCACTAGCGGGAGAAATAAATGAGCAGTTCTTC. The J gene is TRBJ2-1, the V gene TRBV4-1, with 11 bases that match TRBD2. The germline V gene has CDR1 MGHRA and CDR2 YSYEKL. The CDR3 totals 16 residues. V trimming: 1 base; J trimming: 7 bases; junction bases outside the gene matches: 6.

The chain links TRBV7-2 to TRBJ1-2, with TRBD1 as a possible D gene (6 bases). Per germline, CDR1 SGHTA and CDR2 FQGNSA. The CDR3 length is 14 residues. CDR3 sequence reads: CAVGPPFRGYGYTF. CDR3 in DNA: TGTGCAGTCGGACCCCCCTTCAGGGGCTATGGCTACACCTTC.

The rearrangement joins TRBV5-1 to TRBJ2-3; no definite D call. Germline CDR1 reads SGHRS; CDR2 reads YFSETQ. The length of the CDR3 is 12 residues. The germline V and J ends were trimmed by 4 bases and 3 bases, with 6 bases remaining between them. CDR3 region: CASSEQTDTQYF. The DNA of the CDR3 is TGCGCCAGCAGCGAACAGACAGATACGCAGTATTTT.

This clone was picked up one time. The chain employs TRBV6-6 and TRBJ1-6, with 9 bases matching TRBD1. This CDR3 comprises 15 residues. From germline, CDR1 is MNHNY and CDR2 SVGAGI (reference sequence). J lost 7 bases, V lost 7 bases, and 8 bases had no gene match. CDR3 amino acids: CASTRTGATNSPLHF. CDR3 nucleotide sequence: TGTGCCAGCACACGGACAGGGGCGACCAATTCACCCCTCCACTTT.

The chain employs TRBV4-3 and TRBJ2-3; 9 bases agree with TRBD2. The CDR3 runs to 17 residues. V shed 4 bases, J shed 9 bases, and the junction held 17 bases outside the gene matches. Germline CDR1 reads LGHNA; CDR2 reads YSLEER. The CDR3 reads CASSRGGSGRLRETQYF. As DNA, the CDR3 is TGCGCCAGCAGCCGGGGGGGGAGCGGGAGGCTACGGGAGACGCAGTATTTT.

This clone was observed a few times. Additional DNA sequences in this sample encode the identical CDR3. The chain has TRBV5-1 and TRBJ2-1; 10 bases map to TRBD2. CDR3 length: 14 amino acids. CDR1 and CDR2 from the germline V gene are SGHRS and YFSETQ. J gave up 4 bases and V 4 bases, and 2 bases lay outside the gene matches. CDR3 sequence: CASSGSGGYNEQFF. The CDR3 coding sequence is TGCGCCAGCAGCGGTAGCGGGGGGTACAATGAGCAGTTCTTC.